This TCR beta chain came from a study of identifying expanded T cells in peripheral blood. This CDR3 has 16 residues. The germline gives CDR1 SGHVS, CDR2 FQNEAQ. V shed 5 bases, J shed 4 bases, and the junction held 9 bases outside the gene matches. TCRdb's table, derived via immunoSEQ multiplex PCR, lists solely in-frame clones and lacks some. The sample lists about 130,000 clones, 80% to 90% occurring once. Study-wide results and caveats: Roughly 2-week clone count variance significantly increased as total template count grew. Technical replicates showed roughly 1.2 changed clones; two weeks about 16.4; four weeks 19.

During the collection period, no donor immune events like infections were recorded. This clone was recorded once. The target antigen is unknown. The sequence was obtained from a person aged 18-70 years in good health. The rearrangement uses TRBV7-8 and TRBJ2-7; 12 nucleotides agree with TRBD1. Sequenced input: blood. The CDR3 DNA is TGTGCCAGCAGCCCCGTACCGGGACAGGGGGCGTACGAGCAGTACTTC. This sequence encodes CASSPVPGQGAYEQYF. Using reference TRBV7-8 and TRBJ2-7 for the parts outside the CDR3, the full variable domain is GAGVSQSPRYKVAKRGQDVALRCDPISGHVSLFWYQQALGQGPEFLTYFQNEAQLDKSGLPSDRFFAERPEGSVSTLKIQRTQQEDSAVYLCASSPVPGQGAYEQYFGPGTRLTVT.